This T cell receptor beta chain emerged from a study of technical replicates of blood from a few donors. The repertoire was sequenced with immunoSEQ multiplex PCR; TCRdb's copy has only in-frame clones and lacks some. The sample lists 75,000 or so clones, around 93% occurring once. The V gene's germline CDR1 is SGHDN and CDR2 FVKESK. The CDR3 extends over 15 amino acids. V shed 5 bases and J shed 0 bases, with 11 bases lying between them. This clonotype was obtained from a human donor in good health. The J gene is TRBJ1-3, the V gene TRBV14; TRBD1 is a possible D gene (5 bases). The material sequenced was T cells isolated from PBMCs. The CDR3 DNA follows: TGTGCCAGCAGCTTTCAAACAGGCTCTGGAAACACCATATATTTT. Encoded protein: CASSFQTGSGNTIYF.